Listed below are T cell receptor beta chains from one sample, sequenced in a study of T cells in Graves' hyperthyroidism and ophthalmopathy. TCRdb called the multiplex PCR reads again in MiXCR, with one record for every CDR3 protein. The sample has about 640,000 distinct CDR3 sequences, roughly 46% seen once. The sample was peripheral blood or thyroid tissue (not recorded which). These TCRs come from an adult man with Graves' disease, either hyperthyroidism or ophthalmopathy (not recorded which). The CDR3 runs from the conserved cysteine through the conserved F or W. Fields, in order: CDR3 length, J gene, clone size, V gene, D gene, CDR3 DNA, CDR3 protein. D genes are given only for firm matches. Clone size is stated in some rows and not others, as once, few, many or a class when expanded.

CDR3 length: 15; J gene: TRBJ1-2; clone size: -; V gene: TRBV7-6; D gene: TRBD1; CDR3 DNA: TGTGTCAGCAGCGCCGGGACAGGGGACAACTATGGCTACACCTTC; CDR3 protein: CVSSAGTGDNYGYTF
CDR3 length: 14; J gene: TRBJ2-5; clone size: few; V gene: TRBV5-4; D gene: TRBD2; CDR3 DNA: TGTGCCAGCACCCAGACTAGCGGGAGCGAGACCCAGTACTTC; CDR3 protein: CASTQTSGSETQYF
CDR3 length: 15; J gene: TRBJ1-6; clone size: -; V gene: TRBV20-1; D gene: TRBD1; CDR3 DNA: TGCAGTGCTAGCGGACAGGGAACTTATAATTCACCCCTCCACTTT; CDR3 protein: CSASGQGTYNSPLHF
CDR3 length: 16; J gene: TRBJ2-7; clone size: -; V gene: TRBV4-2; D gene: -; CDR3 DNA: TGTGCCAGCAGCCAAGATGACCGACATCCCATCTCCGAGCAGTACTTC; CDR3 protein: CASSQDDRHPISEQYF
CDR3 length: 11; J gene: TRBJ2-7; clone size: many; V gene: TRBV9; D gene: -; CDR3 DNA: TGTGCCAGCGGGGGGCTCCGGGAGCAGTACTTC; CDR3 protein: CASGGLREQYF
CDR3 length: 15; J gene: TRBJ1-3; clone size: -; V gene: TRBV7-2; D gene: TRBD1; CDR3 DNA: TGTGCCAGCAGCTTAGCGCCAGGGGGCAGAAACACCATATATTTT; CDR3 protein: CASSLAPGGRNTIYF
CDR3 length: 14; J gene: TRBJ2-2; clone size: few; V gene: TRBV29-1; D gene: TRBD1; CDR3 DNA: TGCAGCGTTGGGGGACAGACGAACACCGGGGAGCTGTTTTTT; CDR3 protein: CSVGGQTNTGELFF
CDR3 length: 14; J gene: TRBJ1-2; clone size: few; V gene: TRBV6-6; D gene: -; CDR3 DNA: TGTGCCAGCAGTCCTGCCGGGACAATCTATGGCTACACCTTC; CDR3 protein: CASSPAGTIYGYTF
CDR3 length: 11; J gene: TRBJ2-7; clone size: many; V gene: TRBV20-1; D gene: -; CDR3 DNA: TGCAGTGCCGGACAAGCCTACGAGCAGTACTTC; CDR3 protein: CSAGQAYEQYF
CDR3 length: 16; J gene: TRBJ1-2; clone size: few; V gene: TRBV20-1; D gene: TRBD1; CDR3 DNA: TGCAGTGCTAGCGAGGGACAGGGGGCTTCTAACTATGGCTACACCTTC; CDR3 protein: CSASEGQGASNYGYTF
CDR3 length: 15; J gene: TRBJ2-5; clone size: few; V gene: TRBV7-9; D gene: TRBD2; CDR3 DNA: TGTGCCAGCAGCCCTAGTTTAGCGGGGCAAGAGACCCAGTACTTC; CDR3 protein: CASSPSLAGQETQYF
CDR3 length: 10; J gene: TRBJ2-5; clone size: many; V gene: TRBV7-9; D gene: -; CDR3 DNA: TGTGCCAGCAGGGAAGAGACCCAGTACTTC; CDR3 protein: CASREETQYF
CDR3 length: 14; J gene: TRBJ2-7; clone size: -; V gene: TRBV7-2; D gene: -; CDR3 DNA: TGTGCCAGCAGTGACCCTGGACACAACTACGAGCAGTACTTC; CDR3 protein: CASSDPGHNYEQYF
CDR3 length: 15; J gene: TRBJ1-2; clone size: many; V gene: TRBV7-8; D gene: -; CDR3 DNA: TGTGCCAGCAGCTTAGAAGGACAGCGGGCCTATGGCTACACCTTC; CDR3 protein: CASSLEGQRAYGYTF
CDR3 length: 13; J gene: TRBJ1-5; clone size: -; V gene: TRBV29-1; D gene: -; CDR3 DNA: TGCAGCGCATATGGGCTCGGCAATCAGCCCCAGCATTTT; CDR3 protein: CSAYGLGNQPQHF
CDR3 length: 15; J gene: TRBJ2-5; clone size: many; V gene: TRBV7-3; D gene: TRBD2; CDR3 DNA: TGTGCCAGCAGCCCCGGGACTAGCAACCAAGAGACCCAGTACTTC; CDR3 protein: CASSPGTSNQETQYF
CDR3 length: 12; J gene: TRBJ1-6; clone size: -; V gene: TRBV19; D gene: -; CDR3 DNA: TGTGCCTGCGCTGGTACCGGGTCACCCCTCCACTTT; CDR3 protein: CACAGTGSPLHF
CDR3 length: 13; J gene: TRBJ1-2; clone size: -; V gene: TRBV2; D gene: -; CDR3 DNA: TGTGCCAGCAGTGGAGGCGAGAACTATGGCTACACCTTC; CDR3 protein: CASSGGENYGYTF
CDR3 length: 15; J gene: TRBJ1-6; clone size: -; V gene: TRBV20-1; D gene: -; CDR3 DNA: TGCAGTGCTAGAGTAGTAGTTAAGAATAATTCACCCCTCCACTTT; CDR3 protein: CSARVVVKNNSPLHF
CDR3 length: 16; J gene: TRBJ1-2; clone size: once; V gene: TRBV10-3; D gene: TRBD1; CDR3 DNA: TGTGCCATCAGTGCTAGGTCGGGACAGGACGAGTATGGCTACACCTTC; CDR3 protein: CAISARSGQDEYGYTF
CDR3 length: 16; J gene: TRBJ1-6; clone size: -; V gene: TRBV14; D gene: -; CDR3 DNA: TGTGCCAGCAGCCAAAAGGGAGGCTCCTATAATTCACCCCTCCACTTT; CDR3 protein: CASSQKGGSYNSPLHF
CDR3 length: 14; J gene: TRBJ1-2; clone size: many; V gene: TRBV24-1; D gene: -; CDR3 DNA: TGTGCCACCAGTGATGGACAGCGACCCTATGGCTACACCTTC; CDR3 protein: CATSDGQRPYGYTF
CDR3 length: 15; J gene: TRBJ1-4; clone size: many; V gene: TRBV4-3; D gene: -; CDR3 DNA: TGCGCCAGCAGCCAGGTGACATCGCTGATGGAAAAACTGTTTTTT; CDR3 protein: CASSQVTSLMEKLFF
CDR3 length: 17; J gene: TRBJ1-6; clone size: -; V gene: TRBV7-8; D gene: -; CDR3 DNA: TGTGCCAGCAGCACCCGACTCCGGAGCTCCTATAATTCACCCCTCCACTTT; CDR3 protein: CASSTRLRSSYNSPLHF
CDR3 length: 11; J gene: TRBJ1-1; clone size: many; V gene: TRBV7-6; D gene: -; CDR3 DNA: TGTGCCAGCACCCCCGCGACTGAAGCTTTCTTT; CDR3 protein: CASTPATEAFF
CDR3 length: 13; J gene: TRBJ1-4; clone size: -; V gene: TRBV27; D gene: TRBD1; CDR3 DNA: TGTGCCAGCAGTGACAGGGATAATGAAAAACTGTTTTTT; CDR3 protein: CASSDRDNEKLFF
CDR3 length: 13; J gene: TRBJ2-5; clone size: many; V gene: TRBV7-9; D gene: -; CDR3 DNA: TGTGCCAGCAGCTTAGGCACGCAAGAGACCCAGTACTTC; CDR3 protein: CASSLGTQETQYF
CDR3 length: 16; J gene: TRBJ1-1; clone size: -; V gene: TRBV14; D gene: -; CDR3 DNA: TGTGCCAGCAGCCAAGATCTTCCAGGGCCGAACACTGAAGCTTTCTTT; CDR3 protein: CASSQDLPGPNTEAFF
CDR3 length: 14; J gene: TRBJ2-5; clone size: many; V gene: TRBV7-8; D gene: -; CDR3 DNA: TGTGCCAGCAGCGTGGGGTGGGGATCAGAGACCCAGTACTTC; CDR3 protein: CASSVGWGSETQYF
CDR3 length: 13; J gene: TRBJ2-7; clone size: -; V gene: TRBV20-1; D gene: TRBD2; CDR3 DNA: TGCAGTGCCGCTCATAGCGGGTCCCTAGAGCAGTACTTC; CDR3 protein: CSAAHSGSLEQYF
CDR3 length: 13; J gene: TRBJ1-1; clone size: many; V gene: TRBV29-1; D gene: -; CDR3 DNA: TGCAGCGTTGTAGAGTCGGGGTTCACTGAAGCTTTCTTT; CDR3 protein: CSVVESGFTEAFF
CDR3 length: 14; J gene: TRBJ1-4; clone size: -; V gene: TRBV19; D gene: TRBD1; CDR3 DNA: TGTGCCAGTACTCCGGGACAGATTGAAGAAAAACTGTTTTTT; CDR3 protein: CASTPGQIEEKLFF
CDR3 length: 12; J gene: TRBJ2-2; clone size: few; V gene: TRBV5-1; D gene: -; CDR3 DNA: TGCGCCAGCAACGAGAACACCGGGGAGCTGTTTTTT; CDR3 protein: CASNENTGELFF
CDR3 length: 15; J gene: TRBJ1-2; clone size: few; V gene: TRBV24-1; D gene: TRBD1; CDR3 DNA: TGTGCCAGCCATATACACCCAACAGGGGACCAAGGCTACACCTTC; CDR3 protein: CASHIHPTGDQGYTF
CDR3 length: 14; J gene: TRBJ1-5; clone size: many; V gene: TRBV10-2; D gene: TRBD1; CDR3 DNA: TGCGCCAGCCGGGGACAGGGGGAAGGCCAGCCCCAGCATTTT; CDR3 protein: CASRGQGEGQPQHF
CDR3 length: 14; J gene: TRBJ1-1; clone size: many; V gene: TRBV29-1; D gene: -; CDR3 DNA: TGCAGCGTTGTAAGTTCCAGGGGTAGGACTGAAGCTTTCTTT; CDR3 protein: CSVVSSRGRTEAFF
CDR3 length: 13; J gene: TRBJ1-6; clone size: -; V gene: TRBV20-1; D gene: -; CDR3 DNA: TGCAGTGTAGGCGGACGTGGGGATTCACCCCTCCACTTT; CDR3 protein: CSVGGRGDSPLHF
CDR3 length: 11; J gene: TRBJ2-7; clone size: -; V gene: TRBV25-1; D gene: -; CDR3 DNA: TGTGCCAGTGGGGGGCTGTACGAGCAGTACTTC; CDR3 protein: CASGGLYEQYF
CDR3 length: 13; J gene: TRBJ1-1; clone size: once; V gene: TRBV6-5; D gene: -; CDR3 DNA: TGTGCCAGCAGTTTAAGAGGGGGGAGTGAAGCTTTCTTT; CDR3 protein: CASSLRGGSEAFF
CDR3 length: 16; J gene: TRBJ2-7; clone size: -; V gene: TRBV10-1; D gene: -; CDR3 DNA: TGCGCCAGCAGCCCGGGACTTCAGGGGAGCCAGGACGAGCAGCACTTC; CDR3 protein: CASSPGLQGSQDEQHF
CDR3 length: 17; J gene: TRBJ1-6; clone size: -; V gene: TRBV27; D gene: TRBD1; CDR3 DNA: TGTGCCAGCAGTTTGTGGCAGGGGGTCGATGACAATTCACCCCTCCACTTT; CDR3 protein: CASSLWQGVDDNSPLHF
CDR3 length: 15; J gene: TRBJ2-2; clone size: few; V gene: TRBV7-9; D gene: -; CDR3 DNA: TGTGCCAGCAGCACCGCGATAAGGAACACCGGGGAGCTGTTTTTT; CDR3 protein: CASSTAIRNTGELFF
CDR3 length: 14; J gene: TRBJ1-1; clone size: -; V gene: TRBV12-3/TRBV12-4; D gene: TRBD1; CDR3 DNA: TGTGCCAGCAGCCTACAGGGGTGGAACACTGAAGCTTTCTTT; CDR3 protein: CASSLQGWNTEAFF
CDR3 length: 14; J gene: TRBJ2-5; clone size: -; V gene: TRBV6-1; D gene: -; CDR3 DNA: TGTGCCAGCAGTGTGGACCTTACGGGGGAGACCCAGTACTTC; CDR3 protein: CASSVDLTGETQYF